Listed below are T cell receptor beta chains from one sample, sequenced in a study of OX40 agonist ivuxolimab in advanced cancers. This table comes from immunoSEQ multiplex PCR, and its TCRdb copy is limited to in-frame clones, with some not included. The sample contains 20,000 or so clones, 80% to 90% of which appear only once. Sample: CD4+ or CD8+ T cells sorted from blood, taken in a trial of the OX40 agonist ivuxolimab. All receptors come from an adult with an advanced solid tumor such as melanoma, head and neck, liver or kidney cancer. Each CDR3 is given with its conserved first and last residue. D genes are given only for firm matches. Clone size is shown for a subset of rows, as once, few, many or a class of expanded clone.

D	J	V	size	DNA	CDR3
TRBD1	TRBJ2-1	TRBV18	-	TGTGCCAGCTCACCCGCTTTTATAGGACAGGGGGTAGAAAATGAGCAGTTCTTC	CASSPAFIGQGVENEQFF
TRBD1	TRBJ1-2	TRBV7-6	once	TGTGCCAGCAGCATGAACAGGGGGGATGGCTACACCTTC	CASSMNRGDGYTF
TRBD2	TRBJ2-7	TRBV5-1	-	TGCGCCAGCCGACTCTCTAGCGGGAGAACCTACGAGCAGTACTTC	CASRLSSGRTYEQYF
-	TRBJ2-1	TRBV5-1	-	TGCGCCAGCAGCTTGGGTCTGGCGACTGGACACTCCTACAATGAGCAGTTCTTC	CASSLGLATGHSYNEQFF
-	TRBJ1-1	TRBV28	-	TGTGCCAGCAGTCCCCCCCTCGGGCTCGGGAATTGGAACACTGAAGCTTTCTTT	CASSPPLGLGNWNTEAFF
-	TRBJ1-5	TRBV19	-	TGTGCCAGTAGTATAGATCAAGGGATGAGCAATCAGCCCCAGCATTTT	CASSIDQGMSNQPQHF
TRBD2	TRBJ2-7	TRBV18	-	TGTGCCAGCTCACCACGCGGGACTAGCGGCTACTACGAGCAGTACTTC	CASSPRGTSGYYEQYF
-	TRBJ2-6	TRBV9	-	TGTGCCAGCAGCGTAGTTGGGGGCCTCAGGGCCAACGTCCTGACTTTC	CASSVVGGLRANVLTF
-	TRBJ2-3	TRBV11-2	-	TGTGCCAGCAGCACCAACTCGGCAGATACGCAGTATTTT	CASSTNSADTQYF
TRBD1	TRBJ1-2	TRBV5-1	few	TGCGCCAGCAGGTTGGGGACAGTCTTTAACTATGGCTACACCTTC	CASRLGTVFNYGYTF
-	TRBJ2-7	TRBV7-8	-	TGTGCCAGCAGCTTAGCCGGACTCCCCTACGAGCAGTACTTC	CASSLAGLPYEQYF
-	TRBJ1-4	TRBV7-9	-	TGTGCCAGCAGTGGTAGCGGTTCGGTGGAGGAAAAACTGTTTTTT	CASSGSGSVEEKLFF
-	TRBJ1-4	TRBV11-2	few	TGTGCCAGCACCAGGGACAATTATGAAAAACTGTTTTTT	CASTRDNYEKLFF
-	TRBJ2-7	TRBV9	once	TGTGCCAGCAGCCCACTACGGCAGGGTGTCGCCGAGCAGTACTTC	CASSPLRQGVAEQYF
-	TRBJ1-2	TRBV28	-	TGTGCCAGCACCACCTTGAGGCCCAACGGCTACACCTTC	CASTTLRPNGYTF
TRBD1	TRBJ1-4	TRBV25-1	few	TGTGCCAGCAGTGAACCGACAGGGAATCGGCTTGCTAATGAAAAACTGTTTTTT	CASSEPTGNRLANEKLFF
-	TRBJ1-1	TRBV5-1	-	TGCGCCAGCAGCTTGGGGCCAGGGAACACTGAAGCTTTCTTT	CASSLGPGNTEAFF
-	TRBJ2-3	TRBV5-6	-	TGTGCCAGCAGCTTGTTAGGCGGGGGCACAGATACGCAGTATTTT	CASSLLGGGTDTQYF
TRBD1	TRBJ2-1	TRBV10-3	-	TGTGCCATCAGTGAGTCGAGGGGGCGAGCTTACAATGAGCAGTTCTTC	CAISESRGRAYNEQFF
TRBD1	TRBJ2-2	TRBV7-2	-	TGTGCCAGCAGCTATCGACAGGGGGGGAACACCGGGGAGCTGTTTTTT	CASSYRQGGNTGELFF
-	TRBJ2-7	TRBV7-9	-	TGTGCCAGCAGCCCCTTGGGGTACGAGCAGTACTTC	CASSPLGYEQYF
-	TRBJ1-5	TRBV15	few	TGTGCCACCAGACAGCGCAATCAGCCCCAGCATTTT	CATRQRNQPQHF
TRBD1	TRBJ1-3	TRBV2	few	TGTGCCAGCAGAGAGGACAGGGCTGGAAACACCATATATTTT	CASREDRAGNTIYF